A few counts support the clone carrying this TCR beta chain. Previously described methods and listed TCR primers were used for bulk TCR libraries. One entry per CDR3 protein results from TCRdb running MiXCR on the PCR reads. The sample consists of over 600,000 distinct CDR3 sequences, 15% to 20% of them appearing once. Source material for naive CD8 libraries was about 20,000 to 1,100,000 sorted cells, with 10%, 30% or 50% RNA. As CD8+CD4-CCR7+CD45RA+ cells, naive CD8 T cells were sorted. These data originate in a study of molecular identifiers for immune sequencing clone quantification. Study-wide background: Replicates split RNA from around 18,000 or 91,000 naive CD8 cells five ways, and the researchers sequenced four portions.

This CDR3 region has 14 residues. Germline assignment: CDR1 LNHDA and CDR2 SQIVND (reference sequence). Trimming shortened V by 3 bases and J by 0 bases, and 9 bases separated the two germline ends. Sequencing was carried out using naive CD8+ T cells from blood, with Jurkat cell RNA spiked in. Subset given: FACS-sorted CD8+CD4-CCR7+CD45RA+ naive T cells. The receptor was isolated from a human donor in good health. Some libraries in this study had Jurkat cell RNA spiked in. The rearrangement links TRBV19 to TRBJ2-7, with a tentative D call TRBD1 (5 bases). DNA of the CDR3: TGTGCCAGTAGTATTGCAGGGCCCTCCTACGAGCAGTACTTC. As protein: CASSIAGPSYEQYF.